The T cell receptor beta chain described here comes from a study of spatial heterogeneity in lung cancer. Study-wide context: Averaged across combinations, each unique TCR and UMI pairing appeared more than ten times in raw reads, which were uncorrected. Study-level results: Relative to follow-up, resection was when ubiquitous expanded tumor TCRs appeared more in blood.

This clonotype was seen many times. Its cognate antigen is unknown. Trimming shortened V by 2 bases and J by 3 bases, and 5 bases separated the two germline ends. The CDR3 consists of 12 residues. In germline, CDR1 is SGHNT, CDR2 YENEEA. Individually, TCR cDNA molecules were each labelled with a unique molecular identifier. TCRdb fed the 5' RACE reads into MiXCR, producing one record per CDR3 protein. Here the sample spans 75,000 or so distinct CDR3 sequences, roughly 8% being singletons. The time point is: sample taken at primary tumor resection. Here the sequenced sample was PBMCs, taken at surgery. This chain joins TRBV11-3 and TRBJ2-7; D not certain. This receptor was taken from a male donor with early-stage non-small cell lung cancer. In DNA form, the CDR3 reads TGTGCCAGCAGCTTAATTGGCTACGAGCAGTACTTC. Its protein is CASSLIGYEQYF.